These 31 T cell receptor beta chains originate from one sample sequenced in a study of blood T cell repertoires in COVID-19. The data were produced by immunoSEQ multiplex PCR, yet TCRdb's version contains in-frame clones alone and is incomplete. The data hold 250,000 to 300,000 clones, with approximately 91% observed a single time. The specimen sequenced was peripheral blood. Receptors were obtained from a woman in her 30s with acute or convalescent COVID-19.

This chain connects TRBV3-1 (or the pseudogene TRBV3-2) to TRBJ1-3; D call uncertain. The CDR3 totals 17 residues. V gave up 4 bases and J gave up 2 bases, with 18 bases separating them. Germline V lookup: CDR1 LGHDT, CDR2 YNNKEL (reference sequence). The CDR3 loop reads CASSRTHGSGAGNTIYF. CDR3 in DNA: TGTGCCAGCAGCCGAACCCATGGGTCCGGGGCTGGAAACACCATATATTTT.

The rearrangement links TRBV30 to TRBJ2-3, with 9 bases identical to TRBD1. Germline assignment: CDR1 GTSNPN and CDR2 SVGIG (reference sequence). CDR3 size: 15 residues. V lost 1 base to trimming and J lost 2 bases; unmatched junction nucleotides: 4. The CDR3 coding sequence is TGTGCCTGGAGTGCACAGGGGGCTCTCACAGATACGCAGTATTTT. This encodes CAWSAQGALTDTQYF.

The chain joins TRBV4-2 to TRBJ2-7; TRBD2 matches at 8 bases. The V segment lost 1 base and the J segment 5 bases; nucleotides outside the gene matches: 10. This CDR3 contains 16 residues. The V gene's germline CDR1 is LGHNA and CDR2 YNFKEQ. CDR3 DNA: TGTGCCAGCAGCCAAGGGGCGGCGGGAGGTAAGGACGAGCAGTACTTC. Amino acid sequence: CASSQGAAGGKDEQYF.

The CDR3 is CASLEGPGGYGYTF. CDR3 DNA: TGTGCCAGCTTAGAGGGCCCGGGGGGCTATGGCTACACCTTC. The chain is built from TRBV7-3 and TRBJ1-2; TRBD1 is a possible D gene (5 bases). The CDR3 is 14 residues long. Per germline, CDR1 SGHTA and CDR2 FQGTGA. Trimming shortened V by 8 bases and J by 4 bases, and 17 bases separated the two germline ends.

A remark on this clone: Germline and junction disagree at one end, which may indicate a read error. The chain combines TRBV7-8 with TRBJ2-5, with D possibly TRBD2 on 6 matching bases. The CDR3 runs 14 residues. Germline CDR1 is SGHVS and CDR2 is FQNEAQ. The CDR3 spells CASSLDRIGGWEDF. CDR3 DNA sequence: TGTGCCAGCAGCTTAGATCGGATCGGGGGTTGGGAGGACTTC.

The CDR3 is CASSQDSRARQPVSGNTIYF. The CDR3 region has the DNA TGTGCCAGCAGCCAAGATTCAAGGGCTCGACAGCCCGTCTCTGGAAACACCATATATTTT. The chain carries TRBV3-1 (or the pseudogene TRBV3-2) and TRBJ1-3, with D perhaps TRBD1 (5 bases). Germline CDR1 and CDR2: LGHDT and YNNKEL (reference sequence). Trimming pared 0 bases from V and 0 bases from J, leaving 21 bases between. This CDR3 comprises 20 residues.

The chain recombines TRBV19 with TRBJ1-4; D not resolved. Germline CDR1 and CDR2: LNHDA and SQIVND (reference sequence). The CDR3 contains 14 residues. Trimming pared 3 bases from V and 5 bases from J, leaving 10 bases between. This CDR3 is CASSITPGNEKLFF. The CDR3 DNA reads TGTGCCAGTAGTATTACCCCGGGGAATGAAAAACTGTTTTTT.

CDR3 protein: CASSHPTGNAYNSPLHF. DNA for the CDR3: TGTGCCAGCAGTCATCCGACAGGGAACGCCTATAATTCACCCCTCCACTTT. The gene calls are TRBV6-2 or TRBV6-3 and TRBJ1-6; 7 bases map to TRBD1. This CDR3 has 17 residues. The germline CDR1 and CDR2 sequences are MNHEY and SVGEGT. V was clipped by 5 bases and J by 2 bases; unmatched bases: 9.

The gene calls are TRBV19 and TRBJ1-5; TRBD1 might be the D (6 bases). Germline V gene data show CDR1 as LNHDA and CDR2 as SQIVND (reference sequence). This CDR3 is 17 amino acids long. Between the trimmed V and J ends, which lost 5 bases and 3 bases, there was a span of 20 bases. CDR3 sequence (DNA): TGTGCCAGTAGTTCAAGACGACCGGGACAAGTCAATCAGCCCCAGCATTTT. It encodes CASSSRRPGQVNQPQHF.

The gene calls are TRBV6-5 and TRBJ2-2, with D perhaps TRBD1 (6 bases). Trimming removed 4 bases from V and 4 bases from J, with 13 bases in between. CDR1 and CDR2 (germline): MNHEY, SVGAGI. This CDR3 has 15 residues. In DNA form, the CDR3 reads TGTGCCAGCAGTTTGGGGTCAGGGGCCACCGGGGAGCTGTTTTTT. This encodes CASSLGSGATGELFF.

The rearrangement joins TRBV24-1 to TRBJ1-5, with TRBD1 as a possible D gene (6 bases). CDR1 is KGHDR and CDR2 is SFDVKD in the germline V gene. This CDR3 has 15 residues. With 4 bases removed from V and 0 bases from J, the gap between germline ends came to 9 bases. In nucleotides, the CDR3 is TGTGCCACCAGTGACCCAGGGGATAGCAATCAGCCCCAGCATTTT. Its protein product is CATSDPGDSNQPQHF.

Here the CDR3 DNA reads TGTGCCAGCAGCTTAGGGCGGGAGTGGTCCTACAATGAGCAGTTCTTC. Its protein product is CASSLGREWSYNEQFF. The chain employs TRBV7-9 and TRBJ2-1; 7 positions agree with TRBD2. Looked up from germline, CDR1 is SEHNR and CDR2 is FQNEAQ (reference sequence). This CDR3 has 16 residues. The V gene end was trimmed by 1 base and the J gene end by 1 base; junction bases not matched to a gene: 4.

This clone has only a few counts. The gene calls are TRBV7-6 and TRBJ2-7; TRBD1 might be the D (6 bases). Trimming removed 8 bases from V and 3 bases from J, with 11 bases in between. The CDR3 is made up of 12 amino acids. Germline V gene data show CDR1 as SGHVS and CDR2 as FNYEAQ. The CDR3 DNA sequence: TGTGCCAGCGTCGGACAGAGCTACGAGCAGTACTTC. Protein sequence: CASVGQSYEQYF.

The rearrangement uses TRBV6-1 and TRBJ2-2; D not resolved. V was cut by 2 bases and J by 4 bases, with 8 bases left in between. CDR1 is MNHNS and CDR2 is SASEGT in the germline V gene. The CDR3 consists of 14 residues. CDR3 in DNA: TGTGCCAGCAGTGAATTTCTATCCACCGGGGAGCTGTTTTTT. It specifies CASSEFLSTGELFF.

V is TRBV19 and J is TRBJ2-7; 7 nucleotides match TRBD2. The CDR3 length is 13 residues. The germline gives CDR1 LNHDA, CDR2 SQIVND (reference sequence). Losses at the gene ends were 6 bases for V and 2 bases for J; bases not matched to a gene: 4. DNA for the CDR3: TGTGCCAGTAGCGATGGACTAGCCTACGAGCAGTACTTC. This gives the protein CASSDGLAYEQYF.

As for this clone: At the DNA level, this CDR3 is encoded by other sequences in the same sample as well. The chain carries TRBV10-3 and TRBJ2-1, with TRBD2 matching 9 bases. V lost 0 bases, J lost 5 bases, and 8 bases stayed unmatched. CDR1 is ENHRY, CDR2 SYGVKD, per germline. The CDR3 runs 17 residues. CDR3 sequence: CAISESRASGDNNEQFF. CDR3 DNA: TGTGCCATCAGTGAGTCGCGGGCTAGCGGGGACAACAATGAGCAGTTCTTC.

The chain has TRBV9 and TRBJ1-1; D may be TRBD1 (6 bases). Per germline, CDR1 SGDLS and CDR2 YYNGEE. This CDR3 is 15 amino acids long. The V end was cut by 3 bases, the J end by 1 base, with 13 bases between. CDR3 coding DNA: TGTGCCAGCAGCGCATACAGGGTACAGAACACTGAAGCTTTCTTT. This encodes CASSAYRVQNTEAFF.

V and J are TRBV6-5 and TRBJ2-7; maybe TRBD1 (7 bases). V lost 11 bases, J lost 1 base, and 15 bases lay in between. The CDR3 is made up of 13 amino acids. Germline V gene data show CDR1 as MNHEY and CDR2 as SVGAGI. Here the CDR3 DNA reads TGTGCCGGCCGGCGGGACAGTTCCTACGAGCAGTACTTC. Translation gives CAGRRDSSYEQYF.

The chain couples TRBV27 to TRBJ2-7, with 10 bases lining up with TRBD2. This CDR3 has 14 residues. J gave up 2 bases and V 5 bases, and 3 bases lay outside the gene matches. The germline gives CDR1 MNHEY, CDR2 SMNVEV (reference sequence). The CDR3 is CASSLLAGTYEQYF. The CDR3 DNA is TGTGCCAGCAGTCTACTAGCGGGAACCTACGAGCAGTACTTC.

The V call is TRBV10-3, the J call TRBJ2-7; TRBD2 agrees at 7 bases. Trimming cost V 8 bases and J 2 bases; bases outside gene matches: 3. This CDR3 contains 12 residues. CDR1 and CDR2 from the germline V gene are ENHRY and SYGVKD. The CDR3 nucleotides read TGTGCCATCGGGGAGGGAACCTACGAGCAGTACTTC. Translated, it gives CAIGEGTYEQYF.

The chain links TRBV9 to TRBJ1-1; 7 nucleotides line up with TRBD1. The germline CDR1 and CDR2 sequences are SGDLS and YYNGEE. The CDR3 consists of 15 residues. After removal of 2 bases from V and 5 bases from J, the junction contained 9 bases not matched to a gene. The CDR3: CASSVLGGGGTEAFF. CDR3 DNA sequence: TGTGCCAGCAGCGTCTTAGGAGGGGGCGGTACTGAAGCTTTCTTT.

The J gene is TRBJ1-5, the V gene TRBV7-2; D may be TRBD1 (5 bases). Trimming pared 3 bases from V and 2 bases from J, leaving 11 bases between. CDR3 size: 15 residues. Germline V gene data show CDR1 as SGHTA and CDR2 as FQGNSA. CDR3 bases: TGTGCCAGCAGCTTTAGGGGCGTCGGCAATCAGCCCCAGCATTTT. It specifies CASSFRGVGNQPQHF.

This chain links TRBV4-3 with TRBJ2-7; D is possibly TRBD2 (6 bases). The length of the CDR3 is 15 residues. The ends were cut back, 0 bases at V and 7 bases at J, with 16 bases in the middle. From germline, CDR1 is LGHNA and CDR2 YSLEER. The CDR3 region is CASSQDRGRSDEQYF. CDR3 sequence (DNA): TGCGCCAGCAGCCAAGACCGGGGGAGAAGTGATGAGCAGTACTTC.

The chain couples TRBV15 to TRBJ1-1, with a weak D call TRBD1 (5 bases). The CDR3 has 13 residues. Trimming left V 4 bases short and J 1 base short, with 7 bases between. Germline CDR1 is LNHNV and CDR2 is YYDKDF (reference sequence). CDR3 nucleotide sequence: TGTGCCACCAGCAAAGGACAGAACACTGAAGCTTTCTTT. Amino acids: CATSKGQNTEAFF.

The V call is TRBV4-1, the J call TRBJ2-7; TRBD1 aligns across 7 bases. Germline V gene sequence: CDR1 MGHRA, CDR2 YSYEKL. V lost 1 base and J lost 0; bases outside the gene matches: 6. This CDR3 has 16 amino acids. The CDR3 nucleotides read TGCGCCAGCAGCCAAGTTGGGACAGCCATCTCCTACGAGCAGTACTTC. This sequence encodes CASSQVGTAISYEQYF.

The chain carries TRBV18 and TRBJ2-2, with D hard to call. Trimming pared 0 bases from V and 4 bases from J, leaving 9 bases between. Germline CDR1 and CDR2: KGHSH and LQKENI. This CDR3 is built from 15 residues. Here the CDR3 reads CASSPPASGTGELFF. CDR3 DNA: TGTGCCAGCTCACCACCGGCGTCGGGCACCGGGGAGCTGTTTTTT.

The rearrangement uses TRBV27 and TRBJ2-5; no clear D. Trimming pared 0 bases from V and 3 bases from J, leaving 14 bases between. This CDR3 has 16 amino acids. The germline CDR1 and CDR2 sequences are MNHEY and SMNVEV (reference sequence). In DNA form, the CDR3 reads TGTGCCAGCAGTTTATCGGGTAGGTGGAGAGAAGAGACCCAGTACTTC. This sequence encodes CASSLSGRWREETQYF.

V is TRBV6-2 or TRBV6-3 and J is TRBJ1-5; D is unclear. Germline CDR1 MNHEY, CDR2 SVGEGT. V shed 6 bases and J shed 7 bases, with 19 bases lying between them. The CDR3 is 15 residues long. CDR3 residues: CASSPNSGEVQPQHF. CDR3 nucleotide sequence: TGTGCCAGCAGCCCGAACTCCGGGGAGGTACAGCCCCAGCATTTT.

The chain combines TRBV28 with TRBJ2-3, with D hard to call. Trimming shortened V by 6 bases and J by 1 base, and 11 bases separated the two germline ends. The germline gives CDR1 MDHEN, CDR2 SYDVKM. This CDR3 has 14 residues. This chain's CDR3 is CASSPFPGTDTQYF. DNA for the CDR3: TGTGCCAGCAGCCCTTTTCCCGGCACAGATACGCAGTATTTT.

Concerning this clone: This sample includes further DNA sequences coding for the same CDR3. The rearrangement uses TRBV6-1 and TRBJ2-3; possibly TRBD2 for D (6 bases). The CDR3 runs 15 residues. Germline lookup yields CDR1 MNHNS and CDR2 SASEGT. Trimming took off 2 bases at V and 2 bases at J, with 11 bases between the two ends. The DNA of the CDR3 is TGTGCCAGCAGTGAAACACTAGCCGCCACAGATACGCAGTATTTT. Encoded protein: CASSETLAATDTQYF.

This CDR3 reads CASSPGAKRGGYEQYF. The CDR3 nucleotides read TGTGCCAGCAGCCCTGGGGCCAAGCGCGGGGGCTACGAGCAGTACTTC. V is TRBV9 and J is TRBJ2-7, with TRBD2 identical over 7 bases. This CDR3 is built from 16 residues. Per the germline V gene, CDR1 is SGDLS and CDR2 is YYNGEE. V dropped 4 bases and J dropped 3; count of bases not matched to a gene: 13. The full variable domain, with the rest looked up from reference TRBV9 and TRBJ2-7, is DSGVTQTPKHLITATGQRVTLRCSPRSGDLSVYWYQQSLDQGLQFLIQYYNGEERAKGNILERFSAQQFPDLHSELNLSSLELGDSALYFCASSPGAKRGGYEQYFGPGTRLTVT.